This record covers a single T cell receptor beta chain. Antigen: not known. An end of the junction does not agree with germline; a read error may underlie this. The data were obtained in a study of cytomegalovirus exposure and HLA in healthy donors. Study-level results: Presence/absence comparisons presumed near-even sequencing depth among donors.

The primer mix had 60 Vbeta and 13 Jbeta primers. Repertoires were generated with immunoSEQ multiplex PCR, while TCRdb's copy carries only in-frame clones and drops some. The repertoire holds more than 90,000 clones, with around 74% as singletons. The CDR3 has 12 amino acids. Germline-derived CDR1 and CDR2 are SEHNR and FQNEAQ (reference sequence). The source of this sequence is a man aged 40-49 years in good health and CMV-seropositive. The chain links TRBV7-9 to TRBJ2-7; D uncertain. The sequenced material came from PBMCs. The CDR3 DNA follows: TGTTCCAGCAGCCCCCTCGCCTACGAGCAGTACTTC. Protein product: CSSSPLAYEQYF.